This T cell receptor (beta chain) derives from a study of blood T cell repertoires in COVID-19. This clone was picked up one time. This CDR3 is also generated by other DNA sequences in the sample. This table comes from immunoSEQ multiplex PCR, and its TCRdb copy is limited to in-frame clones, with some not included. The sample contains about 280,000 clones, 83% of which appear only once. Looked up from germline, CDR1 is SGHRS and CDR2 is YFSETQ. The CDR3 covers 14 residues. Losses at the gene ends were 2 bases for V and 8 bases for J; bases not matched to a gene: 5. This chain joins TRBV5-1 and TRBJ1-4, with 8 bases aligning to TRBD1. The TCR originated in a woman in her fifties or sixties who had recovered from COVID-19. Sequenced input: peripheral blood. The CDR3 loop is CASSLGQGREKLFF. Here the CDR3 DNA reads TGCGCCAGCAGCTTAGGACAGGGTCGGGAAAAACTGTTTTTT.